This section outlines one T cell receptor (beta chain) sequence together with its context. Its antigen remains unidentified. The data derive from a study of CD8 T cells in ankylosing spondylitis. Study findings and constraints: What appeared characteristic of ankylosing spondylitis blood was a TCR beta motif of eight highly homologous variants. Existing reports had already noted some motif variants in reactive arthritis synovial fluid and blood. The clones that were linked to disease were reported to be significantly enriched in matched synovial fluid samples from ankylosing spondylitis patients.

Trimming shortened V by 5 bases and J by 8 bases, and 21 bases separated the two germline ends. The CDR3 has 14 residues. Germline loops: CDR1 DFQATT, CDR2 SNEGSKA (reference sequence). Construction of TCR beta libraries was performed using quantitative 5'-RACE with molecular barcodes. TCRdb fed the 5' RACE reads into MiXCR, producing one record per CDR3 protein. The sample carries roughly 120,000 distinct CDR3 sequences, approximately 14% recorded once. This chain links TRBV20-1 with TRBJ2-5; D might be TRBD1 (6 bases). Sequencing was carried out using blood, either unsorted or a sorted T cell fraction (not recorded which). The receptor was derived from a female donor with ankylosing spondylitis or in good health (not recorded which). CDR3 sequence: CSAPAWAGESTQYF. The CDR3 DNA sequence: TGCAGTGCTCCCGCTTGGGCAGGGGAGAGTACCCAGTACTTC.